This T cell receptor (beta chain) was found in a study of shared clonotypes between healthy human individuals. Only in-frame clones appear in the TCRdb table, and some are missing; sequencing was by immunoSEQ multiplex PCR. This sample carries roughly 2,000,000 clones, roughly 95% of them seen once, and the ten largest clones take 0.9% to 1.5%. There are 15 residues in the CDR3. The V gene's germline CDR1 is SGHNT and CDR2 YYREEE (reference sequence). V was trimmed by 5 bases and J by 4 bases, leaving 18 bases between them. Naive CD8 cells, CD45RO-negative and positively selected for CCR7, excluded terminally differentiated effector memory CD45RA+ cells.

The chain links TRBV5-4 to TRBJ2-5, with D perhaps given as TRBD1 or TRBD2 (6 bases each). Sequencing was performed on naive CD8+ T cells sorted from blood. This TCR came from a man between 18 and 35 years old in good health. CDR3 residues: CASRPGATPGETQYF. Here the CDR3 DNA reads TGTGCCAGCAGACCGGGGGCCACCCCAGGAGAGACCCAGTACTTC.